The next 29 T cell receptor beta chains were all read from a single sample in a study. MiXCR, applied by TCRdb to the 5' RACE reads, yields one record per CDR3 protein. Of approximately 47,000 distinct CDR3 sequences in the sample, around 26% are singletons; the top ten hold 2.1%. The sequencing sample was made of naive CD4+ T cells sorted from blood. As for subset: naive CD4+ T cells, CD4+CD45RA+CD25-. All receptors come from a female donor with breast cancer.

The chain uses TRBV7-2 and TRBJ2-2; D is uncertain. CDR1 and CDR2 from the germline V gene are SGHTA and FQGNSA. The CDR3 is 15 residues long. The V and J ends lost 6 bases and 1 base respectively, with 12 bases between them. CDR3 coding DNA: TGTGCCAGCAGGATGAATCGGCAGAACACCGGGGAGCTGTTTTTT. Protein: CASRMNRQNTGELFF.

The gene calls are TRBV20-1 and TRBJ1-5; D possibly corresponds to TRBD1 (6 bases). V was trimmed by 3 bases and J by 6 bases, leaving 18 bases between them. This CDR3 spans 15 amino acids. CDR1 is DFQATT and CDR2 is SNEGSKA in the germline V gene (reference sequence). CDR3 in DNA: TGCAGTGCTAGCGACAGGCGTAAGTCAATTCAGCCCCAGCATTTT. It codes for CSASDRRKSIQPQHF.

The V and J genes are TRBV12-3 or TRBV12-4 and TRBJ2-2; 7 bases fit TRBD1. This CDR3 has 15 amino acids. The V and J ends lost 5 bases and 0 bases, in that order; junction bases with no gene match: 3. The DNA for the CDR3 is TGTGCCAGCAGTGCGGACAGGACGAACACCGGGGAGCTGTTTTTT. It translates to CASSADRTNTGELFF.

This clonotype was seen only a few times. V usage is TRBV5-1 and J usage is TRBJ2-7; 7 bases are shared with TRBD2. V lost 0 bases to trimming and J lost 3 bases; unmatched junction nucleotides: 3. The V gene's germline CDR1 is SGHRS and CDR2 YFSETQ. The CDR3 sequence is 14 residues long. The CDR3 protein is CASSLVGGGYEQYF. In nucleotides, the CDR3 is TGCGCCAGCAGCTTGGTAGGCGGGGGCTACGAGCAGTACTTC. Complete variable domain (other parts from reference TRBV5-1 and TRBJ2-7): KAGVTQTPRYLIKTRGQQVTLSCSPISGHRSVSWYQQTPGQGLQFLFEYFSETQRNKGNFPGRFSGRQFSNSRSEMNVSTLELGDSALYLCASSLVGGGYEQYFGPGTRLTVT.

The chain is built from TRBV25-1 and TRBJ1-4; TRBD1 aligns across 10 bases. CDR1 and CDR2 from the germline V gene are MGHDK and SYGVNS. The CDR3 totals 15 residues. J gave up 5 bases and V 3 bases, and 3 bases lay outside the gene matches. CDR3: CASSDGTGVNEKLFF. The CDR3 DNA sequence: TGTGCCAGCAGTGACGGGACAGGGGTGAATGAAAAACTGTTTTTT.

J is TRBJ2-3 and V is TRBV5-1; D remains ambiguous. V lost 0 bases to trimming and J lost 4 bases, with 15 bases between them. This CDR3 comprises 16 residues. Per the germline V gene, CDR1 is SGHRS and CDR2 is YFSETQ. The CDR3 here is CASSLVVRAGADTQYF. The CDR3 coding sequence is TGCGCCAGCAGCTTGGTCGTTCGGGCTGGTGCAGATACGCAGTATTTT.

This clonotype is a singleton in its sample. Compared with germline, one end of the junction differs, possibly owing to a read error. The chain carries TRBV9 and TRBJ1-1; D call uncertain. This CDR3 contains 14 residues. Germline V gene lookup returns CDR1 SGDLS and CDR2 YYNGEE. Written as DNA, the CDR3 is TGTGCCAGCAGCGTAGCTTTAGAGAACGCTGAAGCTTTCTTT. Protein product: CASSVALENAEAFF. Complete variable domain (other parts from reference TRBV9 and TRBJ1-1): DSGVTQTPKHLITATGQRVTLRCSPRSGDLSVYWYQQSLDQGLQFLIQYYNGEERAKGNILERFSAQQFPDLHSELNLSSLELGDSALYFCASSVALENAEAFFGQGTRLTVV.

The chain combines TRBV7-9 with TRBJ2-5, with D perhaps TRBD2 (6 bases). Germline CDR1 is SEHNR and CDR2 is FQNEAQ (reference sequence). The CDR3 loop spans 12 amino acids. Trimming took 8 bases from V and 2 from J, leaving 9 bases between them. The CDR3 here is CASGGVQETQYF. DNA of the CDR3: TGTGCCAGCGGAGGGGTTCAAGAGACCCAGTACTTC.

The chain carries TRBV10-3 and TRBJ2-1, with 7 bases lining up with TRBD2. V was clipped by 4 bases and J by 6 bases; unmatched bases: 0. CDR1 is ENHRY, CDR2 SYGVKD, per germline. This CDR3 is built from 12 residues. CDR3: CAISGGSNEQFF. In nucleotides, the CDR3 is TGTGCCATCAGTGGCGGGAGCAATGAGCAGTTCTTC.

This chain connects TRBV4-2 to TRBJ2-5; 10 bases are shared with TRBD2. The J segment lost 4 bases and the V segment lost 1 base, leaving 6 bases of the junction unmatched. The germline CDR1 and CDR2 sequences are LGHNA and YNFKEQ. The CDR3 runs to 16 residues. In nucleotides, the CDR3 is TGTGCCAGCAGCCAAGCGGAGCGGGGGGGCCGAGAGACCCAGTACTTC. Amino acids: CASSQAERGGRETQYF.

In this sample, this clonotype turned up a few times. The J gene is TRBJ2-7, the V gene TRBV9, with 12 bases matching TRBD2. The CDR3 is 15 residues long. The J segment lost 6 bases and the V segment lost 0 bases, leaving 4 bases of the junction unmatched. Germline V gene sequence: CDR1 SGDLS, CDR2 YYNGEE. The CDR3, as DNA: TGTGCCAGCAGCGTAGGACTAGCGGGAGCCCGCGAGCAGTACTTC. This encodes CASSVGLAGAREQYF.

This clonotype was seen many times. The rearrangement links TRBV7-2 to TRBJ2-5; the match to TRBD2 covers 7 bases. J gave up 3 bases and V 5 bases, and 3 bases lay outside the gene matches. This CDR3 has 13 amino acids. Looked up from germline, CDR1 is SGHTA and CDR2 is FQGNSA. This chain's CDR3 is CASSRGGEETQYF. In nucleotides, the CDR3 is TGTGCCAGCAGCCGCGGGGGAGAAGAGACCCAGTACTTC. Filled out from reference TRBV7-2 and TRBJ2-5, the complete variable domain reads GAGVSQSPSNKVTEKGKDVELRCDPISGHTALYWYRQSLGQGLEFLIYFQGNSAPDKSGLPSDRFSAERTGGSVSTLTIQRTQQEDSAVYLCASSRGGEETQYFGPGTRLLVL.

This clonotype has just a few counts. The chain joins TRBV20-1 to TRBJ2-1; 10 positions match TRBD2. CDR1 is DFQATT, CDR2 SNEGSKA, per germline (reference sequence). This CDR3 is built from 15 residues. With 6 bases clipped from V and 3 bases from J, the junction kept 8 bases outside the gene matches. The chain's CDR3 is CSAVSGRDLYNEQFF. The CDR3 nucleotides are TGCAGTGCCGTAAGCGGGAGGGACCTCTACAATGAGCAGTTCTTC.

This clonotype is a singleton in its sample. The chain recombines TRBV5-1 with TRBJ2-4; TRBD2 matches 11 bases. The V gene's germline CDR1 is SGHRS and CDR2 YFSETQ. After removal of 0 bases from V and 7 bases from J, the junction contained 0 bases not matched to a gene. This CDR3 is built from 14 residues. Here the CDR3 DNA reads TGCGCCAGCAGCTTGGGACTAGCGGGGAACATTCAGTACTTC. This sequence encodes CASSLGLAGNIQYF. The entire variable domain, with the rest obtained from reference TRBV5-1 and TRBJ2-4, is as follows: KAGVTQTPRYLIKTRGQQVTLSCSPISGHRSVSWYQQTPGQGLQFLFEYFSETQRNKGNFPGRFSGRQFSNSRSEMNVSTLELGDSALYLCASSLGLAGNIQYFGAGTRLSVL.

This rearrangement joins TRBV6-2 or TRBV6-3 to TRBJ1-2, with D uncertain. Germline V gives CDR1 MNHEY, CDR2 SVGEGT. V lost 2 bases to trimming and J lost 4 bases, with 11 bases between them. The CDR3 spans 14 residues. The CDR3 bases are TGTGCCAGCAGTTACGCAGCGCGCCCCTATGGCTACACCTTC. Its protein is CASSYAARPYGYTF.

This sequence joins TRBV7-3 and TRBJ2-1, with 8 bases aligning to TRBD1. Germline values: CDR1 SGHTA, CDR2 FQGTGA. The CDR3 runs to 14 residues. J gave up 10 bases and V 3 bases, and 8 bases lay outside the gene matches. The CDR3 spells CASSFNRGAQEQFF. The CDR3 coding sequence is TGTGCCAGCAGCTTCAACAGGGGGGCCCAGGAGCAGTTCTTC.

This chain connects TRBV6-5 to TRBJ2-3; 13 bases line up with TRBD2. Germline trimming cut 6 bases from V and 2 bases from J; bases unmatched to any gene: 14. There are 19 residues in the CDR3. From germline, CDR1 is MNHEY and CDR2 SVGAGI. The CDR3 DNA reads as TGTGCCAGCAGAAGGACACCGTACGGACTAGCGGGAGACACAGATACGCAGTATTTT. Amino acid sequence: CASRRTPYGLAGDTDTQYF.

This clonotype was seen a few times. The CDR3 nucleotides are TGTGCCAGCAGCTTATTACAGGGGGCTGCTGGCTACACCTTC. This codes for CASSLLQGAAGYTF. This chain connects TRBV7-8 to TRBJ1-2; 9 bases line up with TRBD1. J lost 7 bases, V lost 2 bases, and 5 bases had no gene match. The CDR3 loop spans 14 amino acids. Germline CDR1 reads SGHVS; CDR2 reads FQNEAQ.

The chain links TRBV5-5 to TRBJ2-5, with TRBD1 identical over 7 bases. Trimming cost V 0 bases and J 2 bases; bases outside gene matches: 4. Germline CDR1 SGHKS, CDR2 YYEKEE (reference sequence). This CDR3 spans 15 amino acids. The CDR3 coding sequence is TGTGCCAGCAGCTTGGAGACAGGGTCTCAAGAGACCCAGTACTTC. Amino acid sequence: CASSLETGSQETQYF.

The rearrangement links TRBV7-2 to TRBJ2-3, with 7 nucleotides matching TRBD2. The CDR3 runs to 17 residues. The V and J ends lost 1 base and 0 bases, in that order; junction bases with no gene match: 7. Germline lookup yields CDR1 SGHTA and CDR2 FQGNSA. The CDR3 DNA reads TGTGCCAGCAGCTTAGAACCCCGACTAGCCAGCACAGATACGCAGTATTTT. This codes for CASSLEPRLASTDTQYF.

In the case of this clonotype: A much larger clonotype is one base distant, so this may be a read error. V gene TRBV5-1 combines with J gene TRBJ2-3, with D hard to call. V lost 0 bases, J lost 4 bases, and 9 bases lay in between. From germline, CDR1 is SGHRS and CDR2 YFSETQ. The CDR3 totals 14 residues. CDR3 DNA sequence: TGCGCCAGCAGCTTGGGAGGATCGTCAGATACGCAGTATTTT. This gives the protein CASSLGGSSDTQYF.

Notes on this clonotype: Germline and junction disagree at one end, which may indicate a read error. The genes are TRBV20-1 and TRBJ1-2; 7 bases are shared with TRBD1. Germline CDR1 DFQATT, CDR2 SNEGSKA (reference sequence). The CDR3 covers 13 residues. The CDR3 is CSARDYRGTGYAF. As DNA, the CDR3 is TGCAGTGCTAGAGATTACAGGGGCACTGGCTACGCCTTC.

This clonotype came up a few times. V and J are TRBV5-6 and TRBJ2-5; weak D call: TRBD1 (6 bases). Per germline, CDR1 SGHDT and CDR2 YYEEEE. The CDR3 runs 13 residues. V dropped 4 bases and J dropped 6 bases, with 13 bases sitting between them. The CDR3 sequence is CASSLGQGKTQYF. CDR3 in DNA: TGTGCCAGCAGCCTGGGGCAGGGGAAGACCCAGTACTTC.

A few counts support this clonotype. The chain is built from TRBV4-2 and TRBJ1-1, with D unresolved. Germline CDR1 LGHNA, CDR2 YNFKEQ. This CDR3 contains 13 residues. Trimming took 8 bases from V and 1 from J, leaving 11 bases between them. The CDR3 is CASRYQQNTEAFF. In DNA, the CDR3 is TGTGCCAGCCGATATCAGCAGAACACTGAAGCTTTCTTT.

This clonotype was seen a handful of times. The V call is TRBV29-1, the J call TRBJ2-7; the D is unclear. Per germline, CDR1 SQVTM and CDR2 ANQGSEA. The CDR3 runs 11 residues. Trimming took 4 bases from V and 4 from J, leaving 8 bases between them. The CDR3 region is CSVVVGYEQYF. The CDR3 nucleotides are TGCAGCGTTGTTGTGGGATACGAGCAGTACTTC.

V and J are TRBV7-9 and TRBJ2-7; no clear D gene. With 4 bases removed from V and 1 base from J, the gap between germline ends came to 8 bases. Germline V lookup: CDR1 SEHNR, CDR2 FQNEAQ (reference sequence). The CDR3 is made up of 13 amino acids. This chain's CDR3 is CASSSQVSYEQYF. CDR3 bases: TGTGCCAGCAGCTCGCAGGTTTCCTACGAGCAGTACTTC.

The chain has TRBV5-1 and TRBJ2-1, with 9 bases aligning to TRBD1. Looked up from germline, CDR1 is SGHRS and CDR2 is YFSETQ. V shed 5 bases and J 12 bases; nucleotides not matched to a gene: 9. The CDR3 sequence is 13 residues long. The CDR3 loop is CASRTGTGYGQFF. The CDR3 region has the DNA TGCGCCAGCAGAACCGGGACAGGGTATGGGCAGTTCTTC.

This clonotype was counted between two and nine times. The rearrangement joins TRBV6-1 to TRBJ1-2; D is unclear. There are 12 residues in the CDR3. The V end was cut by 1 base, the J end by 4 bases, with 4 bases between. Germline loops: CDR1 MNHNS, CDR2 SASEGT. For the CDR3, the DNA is TGTGCCAGCAGTGAAGTAGGCTATGGCTACACCTTC. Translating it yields CASSEVGYGYTF.

Written as DNA, the CDR3 is TGCGCCAGCAGTCCGGGACTAGCGGGAGTAAGTGAGCAGTTCTTC. This gives the protein CASSPGLAGVSEQFF. The rearrangement links TRBV5-1 to TRBJ2-1, with 14 bases aligning to TRBD2. Germline V lookup: CDR1 SGHRS, CDR2 YFSETQ. CDR3 size: 15 residues. The V segment lost 5 bases and the J segment 9 bases; nucleotides outside the gene matches: 7.